This TCR beta chain comes out of a study of OX40 agonist ivuxolimab in advanced cancers. Overall study findings and caveats: Among some nonresponders, normalized T-cell clonal expansion was also low.

The method was immunoSEQ multiplex PCR; TCRdb's version includes in-frame clones alone and lacks a portion of them. The sample shows roughly 95,000 clones, 85% to 90% of them seen only once. Germline CDR1 reads SGHTA; CDR2 reads FQGNSA. Trimming took 11 bases from V and 3 from J, leaving 19 bases between them. The CDR3 covers 14 residues. For this clone: Its antigen is unidentified.

The TCR originated in an adult with an advanced solid tumor such as melanoma, head and neck, liver or kidney cancer. This chain joins TRBV7-2 and TRBJ1-2; D is undetermined. The specimen comprised CD4+ or CD8+ T cells sorted from blood, sampled in a trial of the OX40 agonist ivuxolimab. CDR3 amino acids: CAASQPAEYYGYTF. The CDR3, as DNA: TGTGCCGCCAGCCAACCCGCAGAGTACTATGGCTACACCTTC.